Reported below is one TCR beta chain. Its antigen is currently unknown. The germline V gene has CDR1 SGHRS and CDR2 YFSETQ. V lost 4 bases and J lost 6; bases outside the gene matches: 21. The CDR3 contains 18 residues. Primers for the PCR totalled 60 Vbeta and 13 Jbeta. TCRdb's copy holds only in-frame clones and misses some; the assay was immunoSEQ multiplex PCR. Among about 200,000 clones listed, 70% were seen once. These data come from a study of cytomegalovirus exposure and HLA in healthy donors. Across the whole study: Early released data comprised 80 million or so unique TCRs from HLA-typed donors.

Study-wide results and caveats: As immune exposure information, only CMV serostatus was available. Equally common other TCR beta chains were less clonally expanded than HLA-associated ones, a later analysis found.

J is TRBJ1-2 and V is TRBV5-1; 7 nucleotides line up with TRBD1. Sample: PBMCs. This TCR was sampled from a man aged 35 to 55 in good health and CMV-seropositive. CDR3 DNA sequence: TGCGCCAGCAGCGCGGGGGGGCAGGGGGTGATCGGACGCAATGGCTACACCTTC. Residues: CASSAGGQGVIGRNGYTF.